This TCR beta chain came from a study of CD8 T cells in Susac syndrome. The CDR3 loop spans 14 amino acids. The germline V gene has CDR1 SGHDN and CDR2 FVKESK. V was clipped by 1 base and J by 5 bases, with 12 bases between them. Reverse transcription of about 0.5 to 1 ug RNA used random hexamers. TCRdb analysed the immunoSEQ multiplex PCR reads with MiXCR anew, one entry per CDR3 protein. Of 300,000 or so distinct CDR3 sequences listed, about 90% are singletons. Through negative isolation, CD4+ and CD8+ T cells were obtained, while TEMRA cells were enriched using FACS. V is TRBV14 and J is TRBJ2-7, with a possible D match to TRBD2 (5 bases). This TCR came from a human donor with multiple sclerosis. Specimen: CD4+ T cells from PBMCs. CDR3 DNA: TGTGCCAGCAGCCAAGGAGGGCACCAGAACGAGCAGTACTTC. Translating gives CASSQGGHQNEQYF.